The present T cell receptor beta chain was sequenced within a study of cytomegalovirus exposure and HLA in healthy donors. As to this clone: The target antigen is unknown.

Study-wide results and limits: Later analysis associated a missense DCLRE1C variant with TCR beta V- and J-gene trimming.

Amplification used 60 Vbeta primers and 13 Jbeta primers. TCRdb's table, derived via immunoSEQ multiplex PCR, lists solely in-frame clones and lacks some. The sample has over 100,000 clones, roughly 78% seen once; the top ten hold roughly 3.1%. Germline values: CDR1 SGHNT, CDR2 YENEEA. The CDR3 is 13 residues long. Trimming removed 5 bases at V and 4 bases at J, with 6 bases between. This TCR was sampled from a woman between 25 and 40 years old in good health and CMV-seropositive. The chain couples TRBV11-3 to TRBJ1-6; D is uncertain. Input material: PBMCs. CDR3 sequence reads: CASSARYNSPLHF. The CDR3 DNA sequence: TGTGCCAGCAGCGCTAGATATAATTCACCCCTCCACTTT.